The entry that follows covers one T cell receptor (beta chain) sequence. This sample is part of a study of sequential checkpoint blockade in melanoma. Across the study: Randomization was 1:1 between first-line nivolumab→ipilimumab and ipilimumab→nivolumab.

V lost 5 bases, J lost 1 base, and 4 bases stayed unmatched. The CDR3 is made up of 14 amino acids. Germline-derived CDR1 and CDR2 are SEHNR and FQNEAQ (reference sequence). Stated treatment: randomized to nivolumab then ipilimumab (arm A) or the reverse (arm B). The protocol was immunoSEQ multiplex PCR, while the TCRdb copy is restricted to in-frame clones and leaves out a portion. The sample has some 14,000 clones; roughly four fifths are singletons. This chain connects TRBV7-9 to TRBJ2-7, with 8 bases that match TRBD2. The sequencing here drew on CD8+ T cells sorted from blood (inferred from file names), taken from a patient given nivolumab and ipilimumab in sequence. This TCR came from a human donor with melanoma. The CDR3 DNA is TGTGCCAGCAGCCCGGGACTAGGGTCCTACGAGCAGTACTTC. Amino acid sequence: CASSPGLGSYEQYF.